This record looks at one T cell receptor (beta chain) sequence and its context. Its specificity is not known. Synthetic TCR analog templates were spiked into all PCRs individually. Generated by immunoSEQ multiplex PCR, the TCRdb table keeps only in-frame clones and is missing some. The repertoire holds around 49,000 clones, with roughly four fifths as singletons. Time point described: peripheral blood 6 weeks after treatment start. This sample stems from a study of PD-L1 blockade in urothelial cancer. Study-level information: Blood was analyzed 3 weeks (second dose) and 6 weeks after treatment start. Points from the study as a whole: The study found that durable-benefit patients expanded tumor-associated blood clones more at 3 weeks.

Germline lookup yields CDR1 SGHRS and CDR2 YFSETQ. V was clipped by 5 bases and J by 6 bases; unmatched bases: 9. The CDR3 has 15 residues. Source: PBMCs, taken around atezolizumab (anti-PD-L1) treatment. The sequence came from a man in his sixties with urothelial cancer. The genes are TRBV5-1 and TRBJ2-2; 8 bases match TRBD2. The DNA for the CDR3 is TGCGCCAGCAGGGAAGGGACTAGTTTTCCCGGGGAGCTGTTTTTT. The encoded protein is CASREGTSFPGELFF. Variable domain in full (rest from reference TRBV5-1 and TRBJ2-2): KAGVTQTPRYLIKTRGQQVTLSCSPISGHRSVSWYQQTPGQGLQFLFEYFSETQRNKGNFPGRFSGRQFSNSRSEMNVSTLELGDSALYLCASREGTSFPGELFFGEGSRLTVL.